A selection of T cell receptor beta chains follows, all from one sample in a study of Ad26.COV2.S vaccination and SARS-CoV-2 variants. Data came from immunoSEQ multiplex PCR; TCRdb stores just in-frame clones and leaves some out. The data show about 480,000 clones, with around 90% seen just once and 9.5% to 15% held by the top ten. Sequencing was performed on peripheral blood, taken in a trial of Ad26.COV2.S vaccine versus placebo. These TCRs come from a person between 18 and 65 years old who received the Ad26.COV2.S COVID-19 vaccine or a placebo. Both conserved end residues are part of each CDR3.

TRBV5-1	TRBJ1-3	CASSLKPQSSGNTIYF
TRBV29-1	TRBJ2-1	CSVPQGAGGYNNEQFF
TRBV7-8	TRBJ2-7	CASSLGQTTYEQYF
TRBV7-2	TRBJ2-1	CASSPQGAGDEQFF
TRBV10-3	TRBJ2-7	CAISESRTASYEQYF
TRBV11-3	TRBJ2-2	CASSLGSGSTGELFF
TRBV9	TRBJ2-7	CASSVGRMSSYEQYF
TRBV5-1	TRBJ2-5	CASARVGETQYF
TRBV9	TRBJ1-1	CASSVVTEAFF
TRBV9	TRBJ1-2	CASSVGTTRYGYTF
TRBV6-2/TRBV6-3	TRBJ2-3	CASSRLVAGGTDTQYF
TRBV11-2	TRBJ2-2	CASSFTSDTGELFF
TRBV2	TRBJ1-1	CASSEASAGTAKGFF
TRBV6-5	TRBJ2-1	CASRPDRGLREQFF
TRBV7-9	TRBJ2-1	CALRGGNEQFF
TRBV7-9	TRBJ2-5	CASSSTGAGGETQYF
TRBV24-1	TRBJ2-7	CATTNRSGRAFYEQYF
TRBV6-6	TRBJ1-2	CASSTLGTGYGYTF
TRBV7-3	TRBJ2-1	CASSLLARRNEQFF
TRBV9	TRBJ1-6	CASSLTSRNSPLHF
TRBV6-5	TRBJ1-2	CASSYSWEGGNGYTF
TRBV19	TRBJ1-1	CASSAGGNTEAFF
TRBV5-6	TRBJ1-4	CASSWANENEKLFF
TRBV28	TRBJ1-5	CASSLYRGVSNQPQHF
TRBV7-6	TRBJ2-3	CASSYREKPTDTQYF
TRBV10-3	TRBJ1-3	CAISDKAGGSLSGNTIYF
TRBV29-1	TRBJ2-6	CSVETRGLSGANVLTF
TRBV19	TRBJ2-3	CAAGPRTGGTTDTQYF
TRBV28	TRBJ1-2	CASRQAPRYGYTF
TRBV9	TRBJ1-6	CASSVAAGGISPLHF
TRBV5-6	TRBJ2-7	CASSLAGGTYEQYF
TRBV6-5	TRBJ2-5	CASRQSRSVGETQYF
TRBV6-1	TRBJ1-2	CASSELASTPAYGYTF
TRBV2	TRBJ2-1	CASSDGTSGAGEQFF
TRBV27	TRBJ1-1	CASSPLRMNTEAFF
TRBV7-2	TRBJ2-5	CASSFSWGGKGETQYF
TRBV19	TRBJ1-6	CASSAYRQSNSPLHF
TRBV4-2	TRBJ2-1	CASSQGLAGGVWYNEQFF
TRBV4-1	TRBJ2-7	CASSQGPTGSYEQYF
TRBV7-2	TRBJ1-5	CASSFGGIGQPQHF
TRBV1	TRBJ2-7	CTSSQDPLNSSGGTYEQYF
TRBV7-9	TRBJ2-2	CASRRTSGRAWGSGELFF
TRBV3-1/TRBV3-2	TRBJ1-1	CASSQGMKAFF
TRBV10-3	TRBJ2-2	CAISGRGAGVSGELFF
TRBV5-8	TRBJ1-1	CASSGLGARTEAFF
TRBV11-3	TRBJ2-3	CASSLVSGIGTDTQYF
TRBV11-3	TRBJ2-2	CASSLGAGPTGELFF
TRBV11-2	TRBJ2-1	CASNFGNNEQFF
TRBV7-2	TRBJ2-3	CASSLVGVGQRRDTQYF
TRBV2	TRBJ2-3	CASGPGPPRRETDTQYF
TRBV9	TRBJ2-1	CASSGANEQFF
TRBV5-1	TRBJ2-5	CASSWQGQGQETQYF
TRBV12-3/TRBV12-4	TRBJ2-3	CASSLYGDTQYF
TRBV5-4	TRBJ2-7	CASSRPGLWEQYF